This entry describes one TCR beta chain. The sample is drawn from a study of blood T cell repertoires in COVID-19. Looking at the study overall: PBMCs, B-cell-depleted T cells, or T cells were the source of the cDNA or gDNA that made up the material.

The CDR3 runs to 15 residues. V was shortened by 2 bases and J by 4 bases, with 14 bases between the two germline ends. In germline, CDR1 is SGDLS, CDR2 YYNGEE. Produced via immunoSEQ multiplex PCR; TCRdb's table is partial and in-frame only. The data contain some 250,000 clones, roughly 90% of them seen just once; the ten biggest clones take up 0.65% to 0.95%. Material: peripheral blood. This TCR was recovered from a woman in her twenties or thirties with acute or convalescent COVID-19. V and J are TRBV9 and TRBJ2-3; TRBD2 is a possible D gene (6 bases). CDR3: CASSVGRRGSDTQYF. Here the CDR3 DNA reads TGTGCCAGCAGCGTGGGACGGAGGGGCTCAGATACGCAGTATTTT.